These T cell receptor beta chains were read from a single sample in a study of cytomegalovirus exposure and HLA in healthy donors. Measured with immunoSEQ multiplex PCR; TCRdb has only the in-frame clones, and not every one. The data show just over 65,000 clones, 95% to 98% seen once. The sequenced sample was PBMCs. These receptors all come from a woman between 18 and 29 years old in good health and CMV-seropositive. Both conserved end residues are part of each CDR3. Fields, in order: D gene, V gene, clone size, J gene, CDR3 DNA, CDR3 protein. A D gene is named only where the DNA matches it firmly. For some rows the clone size is stated as once, few or many, or as a class when expanded; others skip it.

TRBD1	TRBV30	.	TRBJ1-1	TGTGCCTGGGGGGACAGTGGGAGCGTGCTTATCTTT	CAWGDSGSVLIF
TRBD2	TRBV19	.	TRBJ2-1	TGTGCCAGTAGTATAGTACAGGCGGGAGGCGAGTTTTCCTACAATGAGCAGTTCTTC	CASSIVQAGGEFSYNEQFF
TRBD1	TRBV19	.	TRBJ2-3	TGTGCCAGTAGTGTCCGGGACAGGGGCACAGATACGCAGTATTTT	CASSVRDRGTDTQYF
.	TRBV21-1	once	TRBJ2-4	TGTGCCAGCAGCATAGGGGTGGTAGTCTTTACAACGGCCAAAAACATTCAGTACTTC	CASSIGVVVFTTAKNIQYF
.	TRBV7-9	.	TRBJ1-2	TGTGCCAGCAGCTCCCTTGGAGGGGATTGGAACTATGGCTACACCTTC	CASSSLGGDWNYGYTF
TRBD2	TRBV5-6	.	TRBJ2-6	TGTGCCAGCAGCCCAACTAGGCGGGGGGGGATGCCTGGGGCCAACGTCCTGACTTTC	CASSPTRRGGMPGANVLTF
TRBD1	TRBV19	.	TRBJ1-2	TGTGCCAGGACCGGGACAGGGCCCCTTTTCCGGGGCTACACCTTC	CARTGTGPLFRGYTF
TRBD2	TRBV29-1	.	TRBJ2-1	TGCAGCGTTGGGGTAGCGGGAGGGCCTACCGATGAGCAGTTCTTC	CSVGVAGGPTDEQFF
.	TRBV7-2	.	TRBJ2-1	TGTGCCAGCAGCTTCGGCGGCTACAATGAGCAGTTCTTC	CASSFGGYNEQFF
.	TRBV5-6	.	TRBJ1-5	TGTGCCAGCAGTCGGGGCAATCAGCCCCAGCATTTT	CASSRGNQPQHF
.	TRBV5-1	.	TRBJ2-7	TGCGCCAGCAGCTCTTTACCGGGGTATGCAGGCTACGAGCAGTACTTC	CASSSLPGYAGYEQYF
TRBD2	TRBV6-6	.	TRBJ2-7	TGTGCCAGCAGTTACTCAGGACTAGGCTACGAGCAGTACTTC	CASSYSGLGYEQYF
.	TRBV28	.	TRBJ2-2	TGTGCCAGCACCAGACACGCGAACACCGGGGAGCTGTTTTTT	CASTRHANTGELFF
.	TRBV27	.	TRBJ1-2	TGTGCCAGCAGTCCCATTGCGGGGAAAGGCTATGGCTACACCTTC	CASSPIAGKGYGYTF
TRBD1	TRBV29-1	.	TRBJ1-2	TGCAGCTCCTCCGGGACAGGATCTGGCTACACCTTC	CSSSGTGSGYTF
TRBD1	TRBV28	.	TRBJ2-1	TGTGCCAGCAGACCGACAGGGCTAAATGAGCAGTTCTTC	CASRPTGLNEQFF
.	TRBV30	.	TRBJ1-5	TGTGCCTGGAGTCTGCGGGTCGCAGGCAATCAGCCCCAGCATTTT	CAWSLRVAGNQPQHF
.	TRBV30	.	TRBJ1-1	TGTGCCTGGAGTGCCCGGACATTTAGGTACGGCACTGAAGCTTTCTTT	CAWSARTFRYGTEAFF
.	TRBV30	.	TRBJ2-2	TGTGCCTGGAGTCCTTTTCAGCCCGGACTGGGGACCGGGGAGCTGTTTTTT	CAWSPFQPGLGTGELFF
.	TRBV18	.	TRBJ2-5	TGTGCCAGCCGTCCACAGCTCCAAGAGACCCAGTACTTC	CASRPQLQETQYF
.	TRBV7-9	.	TRBJ1-1	TGTGCCAGCAGCCCCTCGGACAGCAGCTTGGGTGCTTTCTTT	CASSPSDSSLGAFF
.	TRBV25-1	.	TRBJ2-1	TGTGCCAGCAAAGAGAATGAGCAGTTCTTC	CASKENEQFF
TRBD2	TRBV9	.	TRBJ2-2	TGTGCCAGCAGCGGTAGCGGGAGGGCGGTCGCCGGGGAGCTGTTTTTT	CASSGSGRAVAGELFF
.	TRBV28	.	TRBJ2-2	TGTGCCAGCTCTCTCCCGTCAGGGTTGGTCTCCGGGGAGCTGTTTTTT	CASSLPSGLVSGELFF
.	TRBV7-9	.	TRBJ2-1	TGTGCCAGCAGCTTATTTCTCGGGGAGAGTATGGATGAGCAGTTCTTC	CASSLFLGESMDEQFF
.	TRBV7-9	.	TRBJ1-3	TGTGCCAGCAGCTTACAGGGGACTGGAAACACCATATATTTT	CASSLQGTGNTIYF
.	TRBV6-5	once	TRBJ2-1	TGTGCCAGCAGTCCTCAGGGTGTTGAGCAGTTCTTC	CASSPQGVEQFF
.	TRBV13	.	TRBJ2-3	TGTGCCAGCAGCTTACGGGAGTATACAGATACGCAGTATTTT	CASSLREYTDTQYF
.	TRBV7-9	.	TRBJ2-7	TGTGCCAGCAGCTTAGGGGGAGGGGGATACGAGCAGTACTTC	CASSLGGGGYEQYF
.	TRBV11-3	.	TRBJ2-6	TGTGCCAGCAGCTTAAGGGGGACCGGGGCCAACGTCCTGACTTTC	CASSLRGTGANVLTF
.	TRBV29-1	.	TRBJ2-4	TGCAGCGTTGTGGGTGGAGACAAAAACATTCAGTACTTC	CSVVGGDKNIQYF
TRBD1	TRBV6-6	.	TRBJ2-7	TGTGCCAGCAGTTACTCCGCCAGGGGGCTCGAGCAGTACTTC	CASSYSARGLEQYF
.	TRBV30	.	TRBJ2-7	TGTGCCTGGAGGGTGGGGAGCCACGAGCAGTACTTC	CAWRVGSHEQYF
.	TRBV28	.	TRBJ1-4	TGTGCCAGCAGCCGCGGTGAGGAACTGTTTTTT	CASSRGEELFF
.	TRBV10-3	.	TRBJ2-2	TGTGCCATCAGTGAGTCCCCAACAGCGAACACCGGGGAGCTGTTTTTT	CAISESPTANTGELFF
TRBD2	TRBV5-6	.	TRBJ2-1	TGTGCCAGCAGCGCGACGGGACTAGAAGCATTATCGGAGCAGTTCTTC	CASSATGLEALSEQFF
.	TRBV27	.	TRBJ1-5	TGTGCCAGCAGTTTTGGCGCAGCGCCAAATCAGCCCCAGCATTTT	CASSFGAAPNQPQHF
.	TRBV14	.	TRBJ1-2	TGTGCCAGCAGCCAAGTACCCCGCGGAGATGGCTACACCTTC	CASSQVPRGDGYTF
TRBD1	TRBV10-2	.	TRBJ2-7	TGCGCCAGCAGAAGTGGACAGGAGGAGTGGAACGAGCAGTACTTC	CASRSGQEEWNEQYF
TRBD2	TRBV4-1	.	TRBJ2-7	TGCGCCAGCAGCCAAGGTTATAGCGGGAGATCCTACGAGCAGTACTTC	CASSQGYSGRSYEQYF
.	TRBV5-5	.	TRBJ2-7	TGTGCCAGCGGCCTCCCAACGTCGTACGAGCAGTACTTC	CASGLPTSYEQYF
TRBD1	TRBV6-1	.	TRBJ1-5	TGTGCCATCCAATTCCAGGGGGATCAGCCCCAGCATTTT	CAIQFQGDQPQHF
.	TRBV11-1	.	TRBJ2-7	TGTGCCAGCAGCTTAGCGGGAGGTTCCTACGAGCAGTACTTC	CASSLAGGSYEQYF
TRBD2	TRBV6-1	few	TRBJ2-1	TGTGCCAGCAGTGAGACTAGCGGCTCCTACAATGAGCAGTTCTTC	CASSETSGSYNEQFF
.	TRBV5-8	.	TRBJ1-2	TGTGCCAGCAGCTTGAACAGAATCTATGGCTACACCTTC	CASSLNRIYGYTF
TRBD1	TRBV19	.	TRBJ2-6	TGTGCCAGTAGTACAGTGACAGGGGGTCTCTCTGGGGCCAACGTCCTGACTTTC	CASSTVTGGLSGANVLTF
TRBD1	TRBV6-5	.	TRBJ1-2	TGTGCCAGCAGCACACGCGACAGGGAGGGCTACACCTTC	CASSTRDREGYTF
TRBD2	TRBV7-3	.	TRBJ2-3	TGTGCCAGCAGCTTAAGCGGGGGGGGACTAGCAAGGGATACGCAGTATTTT	CASSLSGGGLARDTQYF
TRBD1	TRBV28	.	TRBJ2-7	TGTGCCAGCAGCACCCCGGGACAGGACGAGCAGTACTTC	CASSTPGQDEQYF
.	TRBV19	.	TRBJ1-5	TGTGCCAGTAGTATTCTAGGAGAAACACAGCCCCAGCATTTT	CASSILGETQPQHF
TRBD1	TRBV28	.	TRBJ2-7	TGTGCCAGCACCCTCCGGACAGGGGTCACCCGCGACGAGCAGTACTTC	CASTLRTGVTRDEQYF
TRBD1	TRBV4-1	.	TRBJ2-3	TGCGCCAGCAGCCAAAGACAGGGGAGCACAGATACGCAGTATTTT	CASSQRQGSTDTQYF
.	TRBV21-1	few	TRBJ2-3	TGTGCCAGCAGCAACACCCGGGAGCGGGAGACCACAGATACGCAGTATTTT	CASSNTRERETTDTQYF
TRBD2	TRBV19	.	TRBJ2-1	TGTGCCAGCTGGGCTAGCGGGAGTTGGAATGAGCAGTTCTTC	CASWASGSWNEQFF
.	TRBV2	once	TRBJ1-1	TGTGCCAGCAGCGCCGACAGCTGGAACACTGAAGCTTTCTTT	CASSADSWNTEAFF
.	TRBV2	.	TRBJ1-3	TGTGCCAGCCGGAGGGAAATCTCTGGAAACACCATATATTTT	CASRREISGNTIYF
TRBD1	TRBV28	.	TRBJ1-1	TGTGCCAGCAGTTTATGGGACAGGGGGCCTTCCATGAACACTGAAGCTTTCTTT	CASSLWDRGPSMNTEAFF
TRBD1	TRBV15	.	TRBJ1-4	TGTGCCACCAGCAGAGATTTGGGGAACACAGGGGGCGAGGATGAAAAACTGTTTTTT	CATSRDLGNTGGEDEKLFF
.	TRBV6-1	.	TRBJ2-7	TGTGCCAGCAAGGAGTCAAAGCCCTACGAGCAGTACTTC	CASKESKPYEQYF